This T cell receptor beta chain was captured by sequencing in a study of cytomegalovirus exposure and HLA in healthy donors. Use of 60 Vbeta and 13 Jbeta primers characterized the PCR. Profiling relied on immunoSEQ multiplex PCR, and the TCRdb table lists in-frame clones only, not all of them. The sample consists of about 170,000 clones, about 79% of them appearing once. With regard to this clone: No antigen is known for it.

The CDR3 is 15 amino acids. Trimming cost V 1 base and J 4 bases; bases outside gene matches: 2. Germline V gene lookup returns CDR1 SGHTA and CDR2 FQGNSA. Study-level findings and limits: Cytomegalovirus association was listed for 150 to 200 TCR beta chains. With further analysis later on, most CMV-associated TCR beta chains appeared HLA-restricted. Indistinguishable V segments, including TRBV6-2 and TRBV6-3, were excluded.

This clonotype was obtained from a woman in her forties or fifties in good health and CMV-seronegative. The sample consisted of PBMCs. The rearrangement uses TRBV7-2 and TRBJ2-7; TRBD1 agrees at 12 bases. The CDR3 DNA is TGTGCCAGCAGCTTAGGGGACAGGGGGCCTTACGAGCAGTACTTC. Encoded protein: CASSLGDRGPYEQYF.